These 9 T cell receptor beta chains share one sample of origin, sequenced in a study of blood T cells in healthy people across ages. A second PCR of roughly 7 to 11 cycles used a sample-barcoded 5' primer and a J-beta primer mix. TCRdb recomputed calls from the 5' RACE reads with MiXCR, one row per CDR3 protein. Among 850,000 to 1,000,000 distinct CDR3 sequences listed, roughly 51% were seen once. The sequenced sample was blood. These receptors were obtained from a woman in her fifties or sixties in good health.

Only a few counts were recorded for this clonotype. The rearrangement links TRBV28 to TRBJ2-7; D perhaps matches TRBD2 (6 bases). Germline CDR1 and CDR2: MDHEN and SYDVKM. V lost 9 bases to trimming and J lost 2 bases, with 14 bases between them. The CDR3 runs 13 residues. CDR3 loop: CASFRRDTYEQYF. As DNA, the CDR3 is TGTGCCAGTTTTCGGCGGGATACCTACGAGCAGTACTTC.

This clonotype was seen only a few times. The gene calls are TRBV6-2 or TRBV6-3 and TRBJ2-5; D ambiguous. V was clipped by 8 bases and J by 5 bases, with 9 bases between them. This CDR3 region has 11 residues. CDR1 is MNHEY and CDR2 is SVGEGT in the germline V gene. The DNA of the CDR3 is TGTGCCAGCGCGTTCACGGAGACCCAGTACTTC. Its translation is CASAFTETQYF.

This sequence joins TRBV20-1 and TRBJ2-5; D tentatively reads TRBD1 or TRBD2 (5 bases each). Germline V gene sequence: CDR1 DFQATT, CDR2 SNEGSKA (reference sequence). Trimming stripped 4 bases from V and 4 bases from J, with 22 bases between. There are 16 residues in the CDR3. The CDR3 nucleotides read TGCAGTGCTAAGGATAGGGCGGTATTAGGGACAGAGACCCAGTACTTC. Amino acids: CSAKDRAVLGTETQYF.

The chain joins TRBV29-1 to TRBJ1-4; unclear D gene. Trimming took 7 bases from V and 4 from J, leaving 10 bases between them. Germline loops: CDR1 SQVTM, CDR2 ANQGSEA. This CDR3 region has 12 residues. The CDR3 loop reads CSAGRNNEKLFF. CDR3 in DNA: TGCAGCGCCGGTAGGAATAATGAAAAACTGTTTTTT.

The sample holds many counts of this clonotype. The V and J genes are TRBV4-1 and TRBJ1-2; 12 nucleotides line up with TRBD1. This CDR3 is 15 amino acids long. The germline gives CDR1 MGHRA, CDR2 YSYEKL. The trim removed 2 bases at V and 7 bases at J, leaving 5 bases unmatched. The CDR3, as DNA: TGCGCCAGCAGCCAACCGGGACAGGGGGCGCTTGGCTACACCTTC. Translation gives CASSQPGQGALGYTF.

The V and J genes are TRBV7-2 and TRBJ1-5; D perhaps matches TRBD1 (6 bases). Germline V gives CDR1 SGHTA, CDR2 FQGNSA. This CDR3 has 16 residues. V shed 2 bases and J shed 4 bases, with 15 bases lying between them. The CDR3 DNA is TGTGCCAGCAGCTTATCCGGGGGGCTCAGTAATCAGCCCCAGCATTTT. Protein: CASSLSGGLSNQPQHF.

A few counts support this clonotype. The chain uses TRBV12-3 or TRBV12-4 and TRBJ2-5; TRBD2 matches 7 bases. V lost 6 bases to trimming and J lost 4 bases; unmatched junction nucleotides: 8. The CDR3 runs 14 residues. The CDR3 reads CASSDGLVAETQYF. The CDR3 bases are TGTGCCAGCAGCGACGGACTAGTAGCAGAGACCCAGTACTTC.

The table lists this clonotype with a few counts. The genes are TRBV9 and TRBJ2-7; TRBD2 agrees at 9 bases. V shed 4 bases, J shed 3 bases, and the junction held 5 bases outside the gene matches. The CDR3 runs 14 residues. Per germline, CDR1 SGDLS and CDR2 YYNGEE. The CDR3 loop is CASSKAGGVYEQYF. DNA for the CDR3: TGTGCCAGCAGCAAAGCGGGAGGAGTCTACGAGCAGTACTTC.

Ten or more counts support this clonotype. This chain uses TRBV4-3 with TRBJ2-5, with D possibly TRBD2 on 5 matching bases. Trimming left V 0 bases short and J 3 bases short, with 8 bases between. The germline V gene has CDR1 LGHNA and CDR2 YSLEER. The CDR3 runs to 14 residues. CDR3 nucleotide sequence: TGCGCCAGCAGCCAAGATACCGGGAAAGAGACCCAGTACTTC. Its protein product is CASSQDTGKETQYF.